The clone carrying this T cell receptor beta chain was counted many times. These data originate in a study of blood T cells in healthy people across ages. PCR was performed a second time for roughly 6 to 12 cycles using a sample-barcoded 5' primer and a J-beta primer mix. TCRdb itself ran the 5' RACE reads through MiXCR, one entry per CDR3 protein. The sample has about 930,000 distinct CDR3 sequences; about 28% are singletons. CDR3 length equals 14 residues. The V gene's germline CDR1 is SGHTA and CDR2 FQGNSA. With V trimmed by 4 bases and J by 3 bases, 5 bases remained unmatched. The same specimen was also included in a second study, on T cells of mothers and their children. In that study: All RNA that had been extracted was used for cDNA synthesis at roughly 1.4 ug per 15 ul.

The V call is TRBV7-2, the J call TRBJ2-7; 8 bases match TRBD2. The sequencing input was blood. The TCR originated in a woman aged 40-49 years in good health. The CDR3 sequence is CASSSPGLVYEQYF. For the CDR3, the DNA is TGTGCCAGCAGCTCACCGGGACTAGTCTACGAGCAGTACTTC.